This entry lists 6 T cell receptor beta chains sequenced from one sample in a study of cytomegalovirus exposure and HLA in healthy donors. Clones were read by immunoSEQ multiplex PCR, and TCRdb kept only the in-frame ones, dropping some. The data hold 110,000 or so clones, with roughly 90% observed a single time. Source material: PBMCs. The receptors stem from a woman between 18 and 30 years old in good health and CMV-seronegative.

The V and J genes are TRBV7-2 and TRBJ1-5; D call uncertain. The germline V and J ends were trimmed by 8 bases and 9 bases, with 14 bases remaining between them. There are 12 residues in the CDR3. Germline CDR1 is SGHTA and CDR2 is FQGNSA. DNA for the CDR3: TGTGCCAGCCGCCTGGAGGGCACGCCCCAGCATTTT. It encodes CASRLEGTPQHF.

The gene calls are TRBV11-2 and TRBJ2-1; 11 bases line up with TRBD2. The junction had 6 bases not matched to a gene; V was cut back by 1 base and J by 13 bases. The CDR3 consists of 14 residues. From germline, CDR1 is SGHAT and CDR2 FQNNGV. The CDR3 is CASSLGGRLAGQFF. The CDR3 coding sequence is TGTGCCAGCAGCTTAGGAGGGAGACTAGCGGGACAGTTCTTC.

CDR3 amino acids: CSVEENRVAEAFF. DNA for the CDR3: TGCAGCGTTGAAGAGAACAGGGTGGCTGAAGCTTTCTTT. The chain uses TRBV29-1 and TRBJ1-1, with D tentatively TRBD1 (6 bases). Trimming took 0 bases from V and 6 from J, leaving 11 bases between them. The length of the CDR3 is 13 residues. Germline loops: CDR1 SQVTM, CDR2 ANQGSEA. The entire variable domain, with the rest obtained from reference TRBV29-1 and TRBJ1-1, is as follows: SAVISQKPSRDICQRGTSLTIQCQVDSQVTMMFWYRQQPGQSLTLIATANQGSEATYESGFVIDKFPISRPNLTFSTLTVSNMSPEDSSIYLCSVEENRVAEAFFGQGTRLTVV.

The chain uses TRBV6-1 and TRBJ1-2, with 7 bases matching TRBD1. V dropped 6 bases and J dropped 5; count of bases not matched to a gene: 3. The CDR3 consists of 12 residues. Germline CDR1 is MNHNS and CDR2 is SASEGT. The CDR3 is CASSRDSYGYTF. CDR3 sequence (DNA): TGTGCCAGCAGCCGGGACAGTTATGGCTACACCTTC.

V and J are TRBV4-3 and TRBJ1-1, with a tentative D call TRBD1 (6 bases). The CDR3 sequence is 16 residues long. V lost 4 bases to trimming and J lost 1 base, with 16 bases between them. Per germline, CDR1 LGHNA and CDR2 YSLEER. DNA of the CDR3: TGCGCCAGCAGCCTCGCCCTACTACAGGGGAACACTGAAGCTTTCTTT. Translation gives CASSLALLQGNTEAFF.

This sequence joins TRBV6-5 and TRBJ2-7, with TRBD2 identical over 13 bases. CDR3 length: 14 residues. In germline, CDR1 is MNHEY, CDR2 SVGAGI. V was clipped by 8 bases and J by 4 bases; unmatched bases: 5. The DNA of the CDR3 is TGTGCCAGCGGCGGGACTAGCGGGGCGTACGAGCAGTACTTC. This encodes CASGGTSGAYEQYF.